These 10 T cell receptor beta chains originate from one sample sequenced in a study of T cells after yellow fever vaccination. MiXCR, applied by TCRdb to the 5' RACE reads, yields one record per CDR3 protein. The profile shows 350,000 to 450,000 distinct CDR3 sequences, around 20% of them singletons. Sequencing used PBMCs, obtained before the yellow fever booster vaccination. Receptors originate from a man aged 18 to 29 who received the YFV17D yellow fever vaccine.

This clonotype was recorded at least ten times. The J gene is TRBJ2-3, the V gene TRBV6-6, with 8 bases lining up with TRBD2. This CDR3 spans 15 amino acids. After removal of 5 bases from V and 3 bases from J, the junction contained 7 bases not matched to a gene. Germline CDR1 is MNHNY and CDR2 is SVGAGI (reference sequence). As DNA, the CDR3 is TGTGCCAGCAGTGAAGGCGGGGGGCCAACAGATACGCAGTATTTT. Translation gives CASSEGGGPTDTQYF.

The V and J genes are TRBV9 and TRBJ2-3; 8 bases map to TRBD1. The CDR3 length is 14 residues. V was clipped by 4 bases and J by 4 bases; unmatched bases: 5. Germline values: CDR1 SGDLS, CDR2 YYNGEE. As DNA, the CDR3 is TGTGCCAGCAGCCCGAGGACAGGGTCAGATACGCAGTATTTT. This encodes CASSPRTGSDTQYF.

This clonotype was detected a few times. The chain combines TRBV5-5 with TRBJ1-2; 12 nucleotides match TRBD1. The germline V gene encodes CDR1 SGHKS and CDR2 YYEKEE (reference sequence). The CDR3 totals 16 residues. V gave up 7 bases and J gave up 4 bases; unmatched junction bases: 11. The CDR3 reads CASQPGQGAFGYGYTF. As DNA, the CDR3 is TGTGCCAGCCAACCGGGACAGGGGGCGTTCGGCTATGGCTACACCTTC.

A few counts support this clonotype. The genes are TRBV12-3 or TRBV12-4 and TRBJ1-2; no clear D. The CDR3 sequence is 11 residues long. V dropped 8 bases and J dropped 2 bases, with 6 bases sitting between them. The CDR3: CASGENYGYTF. CDR3 coding DNA: TGTGCCAGCGGGGAGAACTATGGCTACACCTTC.

The genes are TRBV10-3 and TRBJ2-5; the D gene is possibly TRBD1 (6 bases). The length of the CDR3 is 15 residues. Trimming took off 6 bases at V and 1 base at J, with 15 bases between the two ends. Germline assignment: CDR1 ENHRY and CDR2 SYGVKD. The CDR3 loop reads CAISPQQGIQETQYF. CDR3 sequence (DNA): TGTGCCATCAGCCCTCAACAGGGTATCCAAGAGACCCAGTACTTC.

V usage is TRBV5-1 and J usage is TRBJ2-3; possible D gene TRBD1, 5 bases. With 2 bases removed from V and 2 bases from J, the gap between germline ends came to 15 bases. This CDR3 has 16 amino acids. Germline V gene lookup returns CDR1 SGHRS and CDR2 YFSETQ. This CDR3 reads CASSLSTRADTDTQYF. CDR3 nucleotides: TGCGCCAGCAGCTTATCGACCAGGGCTGACACAGATACGCAGTATTTT.

The J gene is TRBJ1-1, the V gene TRBV12-3 or TRBV12-4; D is undetermined. Trimming took 4 bases from V and 5 from J, leaving 8 bases between them. The CDR3 length is 12 residues. CDR3 protein: CASSSRWTEAFF. The CDR3 DNA sequence: TGTGCCAGCAGTTCACGGTGGACTGAAGCTTTCTTT.

This clonotype was recorded a few times. The CDR3 DNA reads as TGCGCCAGCAGCGCCGGGACAGGGCAATTGGACGAGCAGTACTTC. Residues: CASSAGTGQLDEQYF. The chain employs TRBV5-1 and TRBJ2-7; 9 bases are a match to TRBD1. Germline V gene lookup returns CDR1 SGHRS and CDR2 YFSETQ. This CDR3 is built from 15 residues. With 4 bases clipped from V and 5 bases from J, the junction kept 10 bases outside the gene matches.

This clonotype was observed at least ten times. This chain uses TRBV6-2 or TRBV6-3 with TRBJ2-7, with D perhaps TRBD1 (5 bases). The CDR3 has 12 amino acids. Germline CDR1 reads MNHEY; CDR2 reads SVGEGT. Trimming removed 5 bases at V and 1 base at J, with 6 bases between. The CDR3 sequence: CASSDSSYEQYF. The CDR3 nucleotides read TGTGCCAGCAGTGACAGTTCCTACGAGCAGTACTTC.

This clonotype was picked up a small number of times. The chain combines TRBV7-2 with TRBJ1-5; 9 nucleotides line up with TRBD1. CDR3 length equals 15 residues. Germline-derived CDR1 and CDR2 are SGHTA and FQGNSA. V lost 3 bases to trimming and J lost 7 bases; unmatched junction nucleotides: 7. The CDR3: CASSFGQGRRQPQHF. The CDR3 DNA reads as TGTGCCAGCAGCTTTGGACAGGGGAGGAGGCAGCCCCAGCATTTT.